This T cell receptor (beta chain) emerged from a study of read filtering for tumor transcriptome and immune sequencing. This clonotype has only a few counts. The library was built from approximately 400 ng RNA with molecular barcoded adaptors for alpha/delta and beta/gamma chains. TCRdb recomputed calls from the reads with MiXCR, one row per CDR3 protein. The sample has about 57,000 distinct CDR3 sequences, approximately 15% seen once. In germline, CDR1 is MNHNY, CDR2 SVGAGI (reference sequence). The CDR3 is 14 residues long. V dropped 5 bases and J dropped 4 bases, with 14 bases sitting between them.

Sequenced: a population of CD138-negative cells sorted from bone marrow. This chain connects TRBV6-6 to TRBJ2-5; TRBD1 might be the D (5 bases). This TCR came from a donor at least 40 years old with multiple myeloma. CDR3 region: CASSHLLGRETQYF. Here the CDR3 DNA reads TGTGCCAGCAGTCATCTGTTGGGGCGAGAGACCCAGTACTTC.